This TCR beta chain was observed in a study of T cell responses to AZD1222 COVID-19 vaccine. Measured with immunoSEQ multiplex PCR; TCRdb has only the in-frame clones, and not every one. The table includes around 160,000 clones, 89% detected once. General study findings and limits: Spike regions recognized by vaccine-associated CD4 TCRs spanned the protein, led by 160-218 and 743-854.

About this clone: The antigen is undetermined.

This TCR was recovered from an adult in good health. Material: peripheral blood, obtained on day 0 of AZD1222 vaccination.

The CDR3 nucleotides are TGTGCCACCAGCAGATCCCAGGAGGGGGCCAAAAACATTCAGTACTTC. Translated, it gives CATSRSQEGAKNIQYF. The rearrangement joins TRBV15 to TRBJ2-4, with D perhaps matching TRBD2 (6 bases). Germline V gene data show CDR1 as LNHNV and CDR2 as YYDKDF (reference sequence). CDR3 size: 16 residues. The V end was cut by 2 bases, the J end by 1 base, with 12 bases between.